This T cell receptor beta chain was recorded in a study of B cell selection in AIRE deficiency. Regarding the study as a whole: TCRbeta-only data showed under 45% of shared healthy Treg sequences in healthy Tconv. Approximately 31% of healthy-shared Treg sequences were found among patient Tconv cells.

In the authors' methods: Conventional T cell pools: roughly 110,000 distinct patient, more than 130,000 donor TCRbeta sequences. TCRdb's table, derived via immunoSEQ multiplex PCR, lists solely in-frame clones and lacks some. For V, J and clone size, that table is used; D and trimming come from the DNA. The sample holds tens of thousands of clones; 95% to 98% are singletons and the top ten take under 0.2%. The CDR3 contains 14 residues. V shed 3 bases and J 2 bases; nucleotides not matched to a gene: 3. Germline V gives CDR1 SGHNT, CDR2 YYREEE (reference sequence). Note on this clone: Its antigen is undetermined.

Conventional CD4 T cells were sorted as CD4+CD127+ cells. This clonotype was sampled from a human donor with AIRE deficiency. The rearrangement links TRBV5-4 to TRBJ2-3, with TRBD1 matching over 7 bases. Sample: conventional CD4+ T cells sorted from PBMCs. The CDR3 coding sequence is TGTGCCAGCAGCTCGGGACAGAACACAGATACGCAGTATTTT. Amino acid sequence: CASSSGQNTDTQYF.